This passage covers 19 T cell receptor beta chains from one sample sequenced in a study of tumor-infiltrating lymphocytes in primary liver carcinoma. The authors made TCR beta cDNA from 400 to 600 ng total RNA with a constant-region primer. Amplification in three nested multiplex PCR rounds with slightly modified ARM-PCR gave rise to TCR beta libraries. For approximately 10 cycles apiece, the opening two PCR rounds ran with TRBV1-TRBV30 forward primers and a C-beta reverse primer. TCRdb re-called the multiplex PCR reads through MiXCR, storing one row per CDR3 protein. Of 150,000 to 200,000 distinct CDR3 sequences listed, 60% are singletons. For blood RNA, unsorted whole blood served as the source, and germline DNA was extracted too. The specimen was peripheral blood. These receptors were obtained from a man aged 40-49 years with primary liver carcinoma and hepatitis B virus infection.

About this clonotype: Possible read error: a much larger clone is one base away. The rearrangement joins TRBV29-1 to TRBJ2-3, with D possibly matching TRBD2 (6 bases). This CDR3 has 15 residues. Germline V lookup: CDR1 SQVTM, CDR2 ANQGSEA. CDR3 amino acids: CSIELPGRIADTQYF. The CDR3 DNA follows: TGCAGCATTGAGTTACCCGGGAGAATTGCAGATACGCAGTATTTT.

The chain is built from TRBV6-6 and TRBJ2-7; TRBD1 agrees at 7 bases. Germline V lookup: CDR1 MNHNY, CDR2 SVGAGI (reference sequence). The CDR3 spans 13 residues. CDR3 protein: CVNNRDRSYEQYF. The CDR3 nucleotides read TGTGTCAATAACCGGGACAGATCCTACGAGCAGTACTTC.

The J gene is TRBJ1-2, the V gene TRBV4-1; a weak D match, TRBD1 (6 bases). V lost 1 base and J 7 bases, leaving 22 bases between the germline ends. The CDR3 totals 17 residues. Looked up from germline, CDR1 is MGHRA and CDR2 is YSYEKL. CDR3 sequence (DNA): TGCGCCAGCAGCCAAGGGGCTTTATCGGGGGCTCTGCGTGGCTACACCTTC. Translation: CASSQGALSGALRGYTF.

With regard to this clonotype: A much larger clonotype is one base distant, so this may be a read error. V usage is TRBV6-1 and J usage is TRBJ2-7, with D possibly matching TRBD2 (6 bases). The CDR3 has 13 amino acids. CDR1 MNHNS and CDR2 SASEGT come from the germline V gene. This CDR3 reads CVTQHGSSYEQYF. As DNA, the CDR3 is TGTGTCACCCAGCACGGGAGCTCCTACGAGCAGTACTTC.

About this clonotype itself: A single base separates this from a much larger clone, so it may be a read error. This chain connects TRBV12-3 or TRBV12-4 to TRBJ2-1, with 11 bases matching TRBD2. The CDR3 sequence is 15 residues long. Trimming at V came to 6 bases and at J to 9 bases, leaving 10 bases not matched to a gene. Here the CDR3 reads CASSLSGTSGREQFF. In nucleotides, the CDR3 is TGTGCCAGCAGCCTGTCCGGGACTAGCGGACGTGAGCAGTTCTTC.

The chain is built from TRBV28 and TRBJ2-2; D possibly corresponds to TRBD1 (6 bases). V shed 4 bases and J shed 4 bases, with 7 bases lying between them. Germline loops: CDR1 MDHEN, CDR2 SYDVKM. This CDR3 contains 13 residues. CDR3 nucleotide sequence: TGTGCCAGCAGTTCACAGGGCACCGGGGAGCTGTTTTTT. Translating it yields CASSSQGTGELFF.

In this sample, this clonotype turned up a few times. The chain has TRBV6-5 and TRBJ2-1; 15 bases agree with TRBD2. The V gene end was trimmed by 8 bases and the J gene end by 10 bases; junction bases not matched to a gene: 6. There are 14 residues in the CDR3. The germline V gene encodes CDR1 MNHEY and CDR2 SVGAGI. The CDR3 loop is CASGTGTSGGEQFF. CDR3 coding DNA: TGTGCCAGCGGAACCGGGACTAGCGGGGGGGAGCAGTTCTTC.

To note about this clonotype: The germline gene is not matched at one end of the junction; a read error may be the cause. V usage is TRBV7-9 and J usage is TRBJ2-1; D gene unclear. Germline lookup yields CDR1 SEHNR and CDR2 FQNEAQ (reference sequence). The CDR3 extends over 12 amino acids. CDR3 residues: CARSLLEQFSIF. CDR3 nucleotides: TGTGCCAGAAGCCTCTTAGAGCAATTCTCCATCTTC. Full variable domain (outside the CDR3, taken from reference TRBV7-9 and TRBJ2-1): DTGVSQNPRHKITKRGQNVTFRCDPISEHNRLYWYRQTLGQGPEFLTYFQNEAQLEKSRLLSDRFSAERPKGSFSTLEIQRTEQGDSAMYLCARSLLEQFSIFGPGTRLTVL.

The chain carries TRBV7-9 and TRBJ2-2; no firm D call. Germline values: CDR1 SEHNR, CDR2 FQNEAQ (reference sequence). This CDR3 comprises 13 residues. V lost 7 bases to trimming and J lost 7 bases, with 13 bases between them. Here the CDR3 DNA reads TGTGCCAGCAACTACAAACCGGGCGGGGAGCTGTTTTTT. Protein: CASNYKPGGELFF.

With respect to this clonotype: A junction end diverges from the germline sequence, so it may reflect a read error. The chain couples TRBV28 to TRBJ2-1; TRBD2 matches 11 bases. CDR1 MDHEN and CDR2 SYDVKM come from the germline V gene. CDR3 length: 19 residues. CDR3 residues: CASSTTGHTSGSDYNEQFF. The CDR3 nucleotides read TGTGCAAGCAGTACCACAGGGCACACTAGCGGGAGTGACTACAATGAGCAGTTCTTC.

With regard to this clonotype: Germline and junction disagree at one end, which may indicate a read error. The V gene is TRBV10-3, the J gene TRBJ2-7; D may be TRBD1 or TRBD2 (6 bases each). Germline CDR1 ENHRY, CDR2 SYGVKD. CDR3 size: 13 residues. The CDR3 DNA reads as TGTGCCACCCGGAGGGACACATTCTACCAGCAGTACTTC. Translated, it gives CATRRDTFYQQYF.

This clonotype was counted a few times. The V gene is TRBV12-3 or TRBV12-4, the J gene TRBJ1-2, with unresolved D. This CDR3 is 12 amino acids long. Between the trimmed V and J ends, which lost 3 bases and 8 bases, there was a span of 10 bases. The chain's CDR3 is CASSFKAGGYTF. The CDR3 nucleotides are TGTGCCAGCAGTTTCAAGGCGGGAGGCTACACCTTC.

This clonotype showed up many times. The chain couples TRBV7-9 to TRBJ2-3, with D possibly being TRBD1 or TRBD2 (5 bases each). Germline assignment: CDR1 SEHNR and CDR2 FQNEAQ (reference sequence). This CDR3 comprises 12 residues. V lost 9 bases to trimming and J lost 0 bases, with 7 bases between them. This CDR3 is CASEGSTDTQYF. CDR3 DNA sequence: TGTGCCAGTGAGGGGAGCACAGATACGCAGTATTTT.

This clonotype has only a few counts. The chain carries TRBV6-5 and TRBJ2-6, with 7 nucleotides matching TRBD1. V lost 6 bases, J lost 0 bases, and 8 bases stayed unmatched. The V gene's germline CDR1 is MNHEY and CDR2 SVGAGI. This CDR3 has 17 residues. This CDR3 reads CASSRDSYPSGANVLTF. The CDR3 nucleotides read TGTGCCAGCAGCCGGGACAGCTACCCCTCTGGGGCCAACGTCCTGACTTTC.

The chain links TRBV6-5 to TRBJ1-4, with D maybe TRBD1 (6 bases). In germline, CDR1 is MNHEY, CDR2 SVGAGI. Trimming removed 4 bases at V and 4 bases at J, with 13 bases between. The CDR3 runs to 15 residues. Here the CDR3 DNA reads TGTGCCAGCAGTTGCACGACAGGCGATAATGAAAAACTGTTTTTT. It specifies CASSCTTGDNEKLFF.

This chain uses TRBV4-1 with TRBJ2-7, with 7 bases lining up with TRBD2. Losses at the gene ends were 0 bases for V and 5 bases for J; bases not matched to a gene: 4. This CDR3 contains 14 residues. Germline CDR1 is MGHRA and CDR2 is YSYEKL. This chain's CDR3 is CASSQETSWDEQYF. CDR3 nucleotide sequence: TGCGCCAGCAGCCAAGAGACTAGCTGGGACGAGCAGTACTTC.

As for this clonotype: The germline gene is not matched at one end of the junction; a read error may be the cause. The rearrangement links TRBV11-2 to TRBJ2-7; 15 bases line up with TRBD2. Looked up from germline, CDR1 is SGHAT and CDR2 is FQNNGV. This CDR3 is 15 amino acids long. The CDR3 region is CASSPGTSGRTRTSF. The CDR3 nucleotides are TGTGCCAGCAGCCCAGGGACTAGCGGGAGGACCCGAACAAGCTTC.

The chain has TRBV6-2 or TRBV6-3 and TRBJ1-2; 7 bases agree with TRBD1. V lost 7 bases to trimming and J lost 7 bases; unmatched junction nucleotides: 6. Per the germline V gene, CDR1 is MNHEY and CDR2 is SVGEGT. This CDR3 contains 12 residues. CDR3 residues: CASNDRERGYTF. DNA of the CDR3: TGTGCCAGCAATGACAGGGAACGTGGCTACACCTTC.

Notes on this clonotype: The junction shows a germline mismatch at one end, possibly a read error. J is TRBJ2-5 and V is TRBV6-6, with D possibly being TRBD2 (6 bases). Germline loops: CDR1 MNHNY, CDR2 SVGAGI (reference sequence). This CDR3 is built from 13 residues. The CDR3 protein is CASSFRVGGTQHF. The CDR3 DNA sequence: TGTGCCAGCAGTTTTAGAGTTGGGGGGACCCAGCACTTC.